This T cell receptor beta chain was recorded in a study of molecular identifiers for immune sequencing clone quantification. The table lists this clonotype with a few counts. Sorting was used to obtain naive CD8 T cells (CD8+CD4-CCR7+CD45RA+). V trimming: 1 base; J trimming: 9 bases; junction bases outside the gene matches: 2. Per the germline V gene, CDR1 is SEHNR and CDR2 is FQNEAQ (reference sequence). The CDR3 contains 14 residues. TCRdb re-derived calls from the PCR reads in MiXCR, one entry per CDR3 protein. The sample yields about 510,000 distinct CDR3 sequences, less than 30% seen once. Sample: naive CD8+ T cells from blood, with Jurkat cell RNA spiked in. Subset noted: FACS-sorted CD8+CD4-CCR7+CD45RA+ naive T cells. The gene calls are TRBV7-9 and TRBJ2-1; TRBD2 matches 11 bases. The sequence was collected from a human donor in good health. Some libraries in this study had Jurkat cell RNA spiked in. For the CDR3, the DNA is TGTGCCAGCAGCTTAGACGGACTAGCGGGTGAGCAGTTCTTC. Its translation is CASSLDGLAGEQFF.